This T cell receptor beta chain originates from a study of T cell changes during pregnancy in multiple sclerosis. Deletions cut 2 bases from V and 3 bases from J, with 11 bases between. This CDR3 is 15 amino acids long. Germline CDR1 reads SGHVS; CDR2 reads FQNEAQ. Generated by immunoSEQ multiplex PCR, the TCRdb table keeps only in-frame clones and is missing some. Here the sample spans 70,000 or so clones, over 80% being singletons. The source is a female donor in good health, enrolled as a control in a pregnancy study. The chain is built from TRBV7-8 and TRBJ1-5; D remains ambiguous. The sample was peripheral blood, taken in the third trimester of pregnancy. CDR3 loop: CASSLSGFNNQPQHF. The CDR3 bases are TGTGCCAGCAGCTTATCCGGGTTTAACAATCAGCCCCAGCATTTT.